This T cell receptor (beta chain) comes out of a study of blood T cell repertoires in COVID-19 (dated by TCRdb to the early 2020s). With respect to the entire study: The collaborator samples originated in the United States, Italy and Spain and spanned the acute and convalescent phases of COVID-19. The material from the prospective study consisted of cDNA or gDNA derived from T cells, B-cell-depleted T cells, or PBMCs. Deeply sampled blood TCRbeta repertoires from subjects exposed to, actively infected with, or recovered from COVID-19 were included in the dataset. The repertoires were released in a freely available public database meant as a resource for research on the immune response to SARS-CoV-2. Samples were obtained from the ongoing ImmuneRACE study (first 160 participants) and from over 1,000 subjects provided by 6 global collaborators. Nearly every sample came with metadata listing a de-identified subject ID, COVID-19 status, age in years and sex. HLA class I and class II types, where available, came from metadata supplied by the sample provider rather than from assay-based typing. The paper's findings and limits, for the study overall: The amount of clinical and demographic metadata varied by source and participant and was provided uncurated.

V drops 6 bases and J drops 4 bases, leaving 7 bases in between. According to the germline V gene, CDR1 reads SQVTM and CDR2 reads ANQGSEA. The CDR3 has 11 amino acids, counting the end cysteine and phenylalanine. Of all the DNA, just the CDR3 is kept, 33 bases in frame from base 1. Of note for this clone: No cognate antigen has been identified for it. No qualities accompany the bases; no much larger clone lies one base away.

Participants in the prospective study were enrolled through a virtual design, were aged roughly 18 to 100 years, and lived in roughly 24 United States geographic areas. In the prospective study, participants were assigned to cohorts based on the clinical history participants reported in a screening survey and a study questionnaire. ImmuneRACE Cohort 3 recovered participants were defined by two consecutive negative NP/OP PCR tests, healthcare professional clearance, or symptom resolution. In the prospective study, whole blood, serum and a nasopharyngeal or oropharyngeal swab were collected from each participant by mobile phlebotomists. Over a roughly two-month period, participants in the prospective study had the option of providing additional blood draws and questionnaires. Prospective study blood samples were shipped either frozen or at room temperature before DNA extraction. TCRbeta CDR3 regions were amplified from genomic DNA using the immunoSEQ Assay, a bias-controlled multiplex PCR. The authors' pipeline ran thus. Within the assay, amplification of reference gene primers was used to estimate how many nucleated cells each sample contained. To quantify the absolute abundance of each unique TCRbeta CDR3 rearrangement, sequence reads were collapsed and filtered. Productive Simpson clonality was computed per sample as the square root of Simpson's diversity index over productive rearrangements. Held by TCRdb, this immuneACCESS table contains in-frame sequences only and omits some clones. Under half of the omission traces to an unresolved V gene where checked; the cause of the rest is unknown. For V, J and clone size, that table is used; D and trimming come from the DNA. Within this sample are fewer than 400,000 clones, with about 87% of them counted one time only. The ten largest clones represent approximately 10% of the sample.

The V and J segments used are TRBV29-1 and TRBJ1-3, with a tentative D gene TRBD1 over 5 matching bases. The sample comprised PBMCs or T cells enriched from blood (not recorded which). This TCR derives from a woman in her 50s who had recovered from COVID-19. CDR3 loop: CSVHRGNTIYF. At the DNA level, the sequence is TGCAGCGTCCACAGGGGAAACACCATATATTTT. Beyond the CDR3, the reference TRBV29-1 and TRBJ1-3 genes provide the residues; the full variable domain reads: SAVISQKPSRDICQRGTSLTIQCQVDSQVTMMFWYRQQPGQSLTLIATANQGSEATYESGFVIDKFPISRPNLTFSTLTVSNMSPEDSSIYLCSVHRGNTIYFGEGSWLTVV.